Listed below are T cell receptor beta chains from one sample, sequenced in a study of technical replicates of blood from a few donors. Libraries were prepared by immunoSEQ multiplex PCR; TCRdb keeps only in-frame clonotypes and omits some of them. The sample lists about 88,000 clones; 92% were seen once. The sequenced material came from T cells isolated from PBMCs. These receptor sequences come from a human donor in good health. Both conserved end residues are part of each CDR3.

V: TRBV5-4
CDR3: CASSQAGTGYGGYTF

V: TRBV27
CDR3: CASSVSGSSYNEQFF

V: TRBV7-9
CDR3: CASSYTAGGEETQYF

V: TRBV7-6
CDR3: CASSLGLPGGPHNEQFF

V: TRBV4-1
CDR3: CASSHPPGTTKTYEQYF

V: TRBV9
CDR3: CASSVESSSYEQYF

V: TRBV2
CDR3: CASSGGFGGGNYEQYF

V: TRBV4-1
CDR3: CASSPRLAGVDEQYF

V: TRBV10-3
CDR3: CAITQGQGYEQYF

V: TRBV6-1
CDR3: CASSVVSPNYGYTF

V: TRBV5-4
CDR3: CASSSPTSGSYEQYF

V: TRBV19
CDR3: CASSTAGAGTYEQYF

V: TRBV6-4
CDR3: CASSDRGGSRQETQYF

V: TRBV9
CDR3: CASSVVPDSRETQYF

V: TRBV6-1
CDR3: CASSVLGAPNTEAFF

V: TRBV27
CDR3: CASSLERRGDFAYEQYF

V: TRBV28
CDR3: CASRPGTGSSGNTIYF

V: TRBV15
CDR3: CATSREVTSGYNEQFF

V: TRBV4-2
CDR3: CASSQGGGQETQYF

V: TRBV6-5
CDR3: CASSYSGGVHEQYF

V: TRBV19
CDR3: CASTANPGQETGSPTGELFF

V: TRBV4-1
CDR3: CASSQTYGTGWMNTEAFF

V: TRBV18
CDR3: CASSPPKTGAAYEQYF

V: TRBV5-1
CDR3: CASSLQDRGNSPLHF

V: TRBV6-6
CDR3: CASSYRGYNEQFF

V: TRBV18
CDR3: CASSPRGGDLSYNEQFF

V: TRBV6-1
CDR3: CASSGSQGTGTEAFF

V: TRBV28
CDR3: CASSLFRVTSNQPQHF

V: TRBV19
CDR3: CASSIGLAGYNEQFF

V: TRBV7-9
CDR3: CASSLARLAGATDTQYF

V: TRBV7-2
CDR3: CASSLEISNQPQHF

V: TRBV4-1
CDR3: CASSQPPEGSTDTQYF

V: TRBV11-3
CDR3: CASSPSGLWNTEAFF

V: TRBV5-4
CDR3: CASSLSSGTVYEQYF

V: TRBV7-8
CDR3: CASSQNYQTLVSYEQYF

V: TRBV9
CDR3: CASSVVAGPSYEQYF

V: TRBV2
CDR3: CASTRGTPYEQYF

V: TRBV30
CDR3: CAWSNLQGLAYEQYF

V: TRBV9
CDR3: CASSPSLGEEFF

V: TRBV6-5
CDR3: CASSSRQVRAQYF

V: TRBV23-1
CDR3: CASSQSVGDRALIAYEQYF

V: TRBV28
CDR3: CASSPLYEQYF